The rows below give T cell receptor beta chains drawn from one sample of a study of early T cells in non-severe SARS-CoV-2 infection. Using its own MiXCR run on the 5' RACE reads, TCRdb lists one record per CDR3 protein. The profile covers 25,000 to 35,000 distinct CDR3 sequences, with under 6% appearing a single time and under 7% taken by the ten largest. Source material: whole blood. The receptors here all came from an adult who was a healthcare worker with PCR-confirmed SARS-CoV-2 infection or an uninfected control (not recorded which). The CDR3 runs from the conserved cysteine through the conserved F or W. The D gene is left open where the match is weak. Clone size is stated in some rows and not others, as once, few, many or a class when expanded.

j_call,v_call,d_call,clone_size,cdr3_nt,cdr3_aa
TRBJ1-3,TRBV4-3,-,many,TGCGCCAGCAGCCAAGATCCCCCGGGAACAAGGTCTGGAAACACCATATATTTT,CASSQDPPGTRSGNTIYF
TRBJ2-5,TRBV29-1,-,-,TGCAGCGTTCGGGCCCCTCTCGACCAAGAGACCCAGTACTTC,CSVRAPLDQETQYF
TRBJ2-7,TRBV7-2,-,many,TGTGCCAGCAGCTTAGCTTCCTACTACGAGCAGTACTTC,CASSLASYYEQYF
TRBJ2-7,TRBV4-2,-,many,TGTGCCAGCAGCCAAGTGGCCGGATCGGGCACTTTTTACGAGCAGTACTTC,CASSQVAGSGTFYEQYF
TRBJ1-2,TRBV18,TRBD1,many,TGTGCCAGCTCCTGGACAGGGGATGGCTACACCTTC,CASSWTGDGYTF
TRBJ2-7,TRBV6-5,-,many,TGTGCCAGCAGTTACTCATCAAGCTCCTACGAGCAGTACTTC,CASSYSSSSYEQYF
TRBJ2-7,TRBV29-1,TRBD1,many,TGCAGCGTTGAGGGGACAGGGGGTGCATACGAGCAGTACTTC,CSVEGTGGAYEQYF
TRBJ2-5,TRBV6-1,TRBD1,many,TGTGCCAGCACCTCCAACAGGGGGCTAGGAGAGACCCAGTACTTC,CASTSNRGLGETQYF
TRBJ2-3,TRBV20-1,TRBD2,many,TGCAGTGCGTTAGCGGGGGAAGATACGCAGTATTTT,CSALAGEDTQYF
TRBJ2-7,TRBV20-1,-,medium-sized,TGCAGTGCTAGAGATCCTCCAGCGGAGTACGAGCAGTACTTC,CSARDPPAEYEQYF
TRBJ2-3,TRBV7-2,TRBD2,-,TGTGCCAGCAGCTCCCATCTTAGCGGGGGTACAGATACGCAGTATTTT,CASSSHLSGGTDTQYF
TRBJ1-5,TRBV5-6,TRBD1,many,TGTGCCAGCAGCCCCGGGACAGGGGTCAATCAGCCCCAGCATTTT,CASSPGTGVNQPQHF
TRBJ1-2,TRBV24-1,TRBD1,-,TGTGCCACCAGTGACGCCGGGACAGGGCCCGCTGACTATGGCTACACCTTC,CATSDAGTGPADYGYTF
TRBJ2-7,TRBV28,TRBD1,many,TGTGCCAGCAGCCGATCAGGGGGCGTGGTGGATGAGCAGTACTTC,CASSRSGGVVDEQYF
TRBJ2-5,TRBV11-3,-,few,TGTGCCAGCTCCCCGCCGGACCAAGAGACCCAGTACTTC,CASSPPDQETQYF
TRBJ1-1,TRBV12-5,-,many,TGTGCTAGTGGCGGGGGTAACACTGAAGCTTTCTTT,CASGGGNTEAFF
TRBJ2-3,TRBV4-1,-,many,TGCGCCAGCAGCCAGGATGGCGCCCCCACAGATACGCAGTATTTT,CASSQDGAPTDTQYF
TRBJ1-5,TRBV19,-,many,TGTGCCAGTAGCTCGATCCAGACGGTTGTGAATCAGCCCCAGCATTTT,CASSSIQTVVNQPQHF
TRBJ1-5,TRBV9,-,many,TGTGCCAGCAGCCAGGAGTTGGGGCCCCAGCATTTT,CASSQELGPQHF
TRBJ1-5,TRBV4-3,-,medium-sized,TGCGCCAGCAGCCATCATTCGTTCGGGACACAACTTCAGCCCCAGCATTTT,CASSHHSFGTQLQPQHF
TRBJ2-1,TRBV4-2,TRBD1,few,TGTGCCAGCAGCCAAAAGAGGGGGCAACTGGAACACAATGAGCAGTTCTTC,CASSQKRGQLEHNEQFF
TRBJ2-7,TRBV7-2,TRBD2,many,TGTGCCAGCAGCTTATTGGGTCTAGCGGGGGGTTACGAGCAGTACTTC,CASSLLGLAGGYEQYF
TRBJ1-1,TRBV7-2,-,many,TGTGCCAGCAGCTTATGGGGGCTAGGAACTGAAGCTTTCTTT,CASSLWGLGTEAFF
TRBJ2-1,TRBV20-1,-,many,TGCAGTGCTAGAGCCGGGAACTCCTACAATGAGCAGTTCTTC,CSARAGNSYNEQFF